The 27 T cell receptor beta chains listed next were all sequenced from one sample in a study of blood T cell repertoires in COVID-19. Clones were read by immunoSEQ multiplex PCR, and TCRdb kept only the in-frame ones, dropping some. The sample yields about 250,000 clones, 83% seen once. Sequencing input: peripheral blood. The receptors stem from a man aged 80 or over with acute or convalescent COVID-19.

This chain uses TRBV5-4 with TRBJ2-1; TRBD2 agrees at 10 bases. This CDR3 region has 18 residues. The germline CDR1 and CDR2 sequences are SGHNT and YYREEE (reference sequence). The ends lost 0 bases at V and 7 bases at J; junction bases unmatched: 13. The CDR3 sequence: CASSLGASGSPGENEQFF. CDR3 DNA: TGTGCCAGCAGCTTGGGGGCTAGCGGGAGCCCCGGGGAGAATGAGCAGTTCTTC.

This chain links TRBV2 with TRBJ2-7, with TRBD1 identical over 7 bases. The V segment lost 4 bases and the J segment 2 bases; nucleotides outside the gene matches: 2. Germline-derived CDR1 and CDR2 are SNHLY and FYNNEI. This CDR3 is 13 amino acids long. The CDR3, as DNA: TGTGCCAGCAGTGTGACAGGGACCTACGAGCAGTACTTC. Amino acids: CASSVTGTYEQYF. The full variable domain, completed using reference TRBV2 and TRBJ2-7, is EPEVTQTPSHQVTQMGQEVILRCVPISNHLYFYWYRQILGQKVEFLVSFYNNEISEKSEIFDDQFSVERPDGSNFTLKIRSTKLEDSAMYFCASSVTGTYEQYFGPGTRLTVT.

For this clone: It is unclear where the CDR3 begins or ends on the DNA, so no DNA is shown, and the CDR3 is as TCRdb lists it. The CDR3 loop reads CASSKFGTGAQETQYF. V usage is TRBV21-1 and J usage is TRBJ2-5; the table assigns TRBD1, which was not confirmed against the DNA. TRBV21-1 is termed a pseudogene. The CDR3 sequence runs 16 residues, both termini included.

The chain uses TRBV28 and TRBJ2-1; 10 bases are a match to TRBD2. Unmatched junction bases numbered 5, after V lost 3 bases and J lost 3 bases. Germline CDR1 MDHEN, CDR2 SYDVKM. The CDR3 is made up of 16 amino acids. Written as DNA, the CDR3 is TGTGCCAGCAGTTTGGGGATAGCGGGGGGCTACAATGAGCAGTTCTTC. Translated, it gives CASSLGIAGGYNEQFF.

This chain joins TRBV12-3 or TRBV12-4 and TRBJ1-5; TRBD1 is a possible D gene (5 bases). The germline V and J ends were trimmed by 7 bases and 9 bases, with 13 bases remaining between them. This CDR3 has 12 amino acids. The CDR3 protein is CASTSAQGPQHF. The CDR3, as DNA: TGTGCCAGCACCTCGGCGCAGGGGCCCCAGCATTTT.

V and J are TRBV6-5 and TRBJ2-7, with D possibly TRBD2 on 6 matching bases. Per germline, CDR1 MNHEY and CDR2 SVGAGI. The CDR3 runs to 13 residues. Trimming took off 1 base at V and 6 bases at J, with 10 bases between the two ends. The CDR3 nucleotides read TGTGCCAGCAGTTACTTGGGGACTGGCGAGCAGTACTTC. This encodes CASSYLGTGEQYF.

This chain links TRBV28 with TRBJ1-5, with D perhaps matching TRBD1 (5 bases). CDR1 is MDHEN, CDR2 SYDVKM, per germline. The V gene lost 7 bases and the J gene lost 3 bases, with 16 bases spanning the gap. The CDR3 runs to 15 residues. CDR3 amino acids: CASMSGGNNNQPQHF. The DNA of the CDR3 is TGTGCCAGCATGTCCGGGGGGAACAACAATCAGCCCCAGCATTTT.

For the CDR3, the DNA is TGTGCCAGCAGCCAAAGACAGCAAGAGACCCAGTACTTC. It is translated as CASSQRQQETQYF. This sequence joins TRBV14 and TRBJ2-5, with D perhaps TRBD1 (5 bases). V was trimmed by 2 bases and J by 2 bases, leaving 6 bases between them. Germline-derived CDR1 and CDR2 are SGHDN and FVKESK. The CDR3 extends over 13 amino acids.

The gene calls are TRBV5-6 and TRBJ1-2; D is unresolved. This CDR3 is built from 15 residues. Germline V gives CDR1 SGHDT, CDR2 YYEEEE. V dropped 3 bases and J dropped 2 bases, with 14 bases sitting between them. The CDR3 sequence: CASSSPRGGNYGYTF. The CDR3 coding sequence is TGTGCCAGCAGCTCGCCCCGGGGAGGGAACTATGGCTACACCTTC.

This chain joins TRBV10-1 and TRBJ2-3; D possibly corresponds to TRBD2 (5 bases). The CDR3 contains 14 residues. From germline, CDR1 is WNHNN and CDR2 SYGVQD (reference sequence). Trimming took off 6 bases at V and 4 bases at J, with 14 bases between the two ends. CDR3 sequence (DNA): TGCGCCAGCAGACGGGATTCCCGCCCAGATACGCAGTATTTT. Residues: CASRRDSRPDTQYF.

The chain employs TRBV28 and TRBJ2-5, with 8 bases fitting TRBD2. This CDR3 has 14 residues. The germline gives CDR1 MDHEN, CDR2 SYDVKM. V lost 5 bases to trimming and J lost 1 base; unmatched junction nucleotides: 3. The CDR3 region has the DNA TGTGCCAGCAGTCTGAGCGGGGGCCAAGAGACCCAGTACTTC. Protein product: CASSLSGGQETQYF.

The genes are TRBV3-1 (or the pseudogene TRBV3-2) and TRBJ1-3; no clear D gene. The V end lost 1 base, the J end lost 4 bases, and 11 bases lay between the germline ends. The germline gives CDR1 LGHDT, CDR2 YNNKEL (reference sequence). This CDR3 contains 15 residues. The CDR3 DNA reads as TGTGCCAGCAGCCAAGTAAGAGGGAGCGGAAACACCATATATTTT. Protein product: CASSQVRGSGNTIYF.

The chain employs TRBV19 and TRBJ1-2, with 8 positions matching TRBD1. The J segment lost 7 bases and the V segment lost 7 bases, leaving 5 bases of the junction unmatched. Germline values: CDR1 LNHDA, CDR2 SQIVND (reference sequence). This CDR3 is built from 12 residues. The CDR3 sequence: CASNQGASGYTF. The CDR3 DNA reads TGTGCCAGTAACCAGGGGGCGAGTGGCTACACCTTC. Looking up the rest from reference TRBV19 and TRBJ1-2 gives the full variable domain: DGGITQSPKYLFRKEGQNVTLSCEQNLNHDAMYWYRQDPGQGLRLIYYSQIVNDFQKGDIAEGYSVSREKKESFPLTVTSAQKNPTAFYLCASNQGASGYTFGSGTRLTVV.

The V and J genes are TRBV2 and TRBJ2-2, with D hard to call. The CDR3 has 14 amino acids. Between the trimmed V and J ends, which lost 6 bases and 1 base, there was a span of 9 bases. Germline assignment: CDR1 SNHLY and CDR2 FYNNEI. The CDR3 nucleotides are TGTGCCAGCAGGGCTTTTATGAACACCGGGGAGCTGTTTTTT. Translation: CASRAFMNTGELFF.

The chain couples TRBV5-1 to TRBJ1-3; no clear D. The V gene lost 2 bases and the J gene lost 2 bases, with 14 bases spanning the gap. Germline CDR1 is SGHRS and CDR2 is YFSETQ. The CDR3 has 16 residues. As DNA, the CDR3 is TGCGCCAGCAGCTTTTCAACAGAATATCCTGGAAACACCATATATTTT. Translation gives CASSFSTEYPGNTIYF.

In the case of this clone: At the DNA level, this CDR3 is encoded by other sequences in the same sample as well. CDR3 region: CASSLEGQGYNEQFF. For the CDR3, the DNA is TGCGCCAGCAGCTTGGAGGGACAGGGCTACAATGAGCAGTTCTTC. V is TRBV5-1 and J is TRBJ2-1, with 9 bases fitting TRBD1. From germline, CDR1 is SGHRS and CDR2 YFSETQ. The CDR3 loop spans 15 amino acids. J was trimmed by 3 bases and V by 0 bases; bases with no gene match: 1.

This rearrangement joins TRBV5-4 to TRBJ2-7, with 9 nucleotides matching TRBD1. Germline V CDR1 and CDR2: SGHNT, YYREEE (reference sequence). Trimming removed 4 bases from V and 4 bases from J; junction bases left unmatched: 9. The CDR3 has 15 residues. CDR3: CASSPTTGTGYEQYF. The CDR3 bases are TGTGCCAGCAGCCCAACCACCGGGACAGGGTACGAGCAGTACTTC.

As to this clone: One junction end does not reproduce the germline sequence, and a read error may be involved. V is TRBV10-1 and J is TRBJ2-2; 9 bases map to TRBD2. This CDR3 comprises 14 residues. In germline, CDR1 is WNHNN, CDR2 SYGVQD (reference sequence). CDR3 DNA sequence: TGCGCCAGCAGCCCTAGCGGGAACCCCGGGGAGCTGTTTTTT. This translates into CASSPSGNPGELFF.

This chain links TRBV5-1 with TRBJ1-1, with TRBD1 matching 7 bases. The CDR3 covers 14 residues. V dropped 3 bases and J dropped 2; count of bases not matched to a gene: 4. Germline values: CDR1 SGHRS, CDR2 YFSETQ. The CDR3 here is CASSWGQRNTEAFF. The CDR3 region has the DNA TGCGCCAGCAGCTGGGGACAGCGAAACACTGAAGCTTTCTTT.

V and J are TRBV11-2 and TRBJ2-1, with 9 bases aligning to TRBD2. The CDR3 extends over 15 amino acids. J gave up 6 bases and V 0 bases, and 3 bases lay outside the gene matches. In germline, CDR1 is SGHAT, CDR2 FQNNGV. The CDR3 is CASSLERTSVNEQFF. CDR3 DNA: TGTGCCAGCAGCTTAGAGCGGACTAGCGTCAATGAGCAGTTCTTC.

This clone was seen just once. The chain joins TRBV2 to TRBJ2-5; D gene ambiguous. The CDR3 has 11 amino acids. V dropped 4 bases and J dropped 4 bases, with 4 bases sitting between them. From germline, CDR1 is SNHLY and CDR2 FYNNEI. The CDR3 coding sequence is TGTGCCAGCAGTGTGGCAGAGACCCAGTACTTC. Protein product: CASSVAETQYF.

The chain employs TRBV5-1 and TRBJ1-2; 7 bases align to TRBD1. V was pared by 0 bases and J by 5 bases, with 1 base of the junction left unmatched. The V gene's germline CDR1 is SGHRS and CDR2 YFSETQ. The CDR3 runs to 13 residues. DNA of the CDR3: TGCGCCAGCAGCTTGGCACAGGGGTATGGCTACACCTTC. The encoded protein is CASSLAQGYGYTF. The variable domain in full, with the rest retrieved from reference TRBV5-1 and TRBJ1-2, is KAGVTQTPRYLIKTRGQQVTLSCSPISGHRSVSWYQQTPGQGLQFLFEYFSETQRNKGNFPGRFSGRQFSNSRSEMNVSTLELGDSALYLCASSLAQGYGYTFGSGTRLTVV.

CDR3 DNA: TGTGCCAGCAGCTTGGAGTTTAGCGAGCAGTACTTC. Translation: CASSLEFSEQYF. The J gene is TRBJ2-7, the V gene TRBV5-4; no clear D gene. CDR1 and CDR2 (germline): SGHNT, YYREEE (reference sequence). Deletions cut 0 bases from V and 6 bases from J, with 7 bases between. This CDR3 spans 12 amino acids.

The chain links TRBV28 to TRBJ1-4; D is perhaps TRBD1 (6 bases). The CDR3 sequence is 15 residues long. Trimming left V 7 bases short and J 1 base short, with 13 bases between. The germline CDR1 and CDR2 sequences are MDHEN and SYDVKM. CDR3 sequence (DNA): TGTGCCAGCACTATACAGGGCGGAACTAATGAAAAACTGTTTTTT. It encodes CASTIQGGTNEKLFF. Full variable domain (rest looked up from reference TRBV28 and TRBJ1-4): DVKVTQSSRYLVKRTGEKVFLECVQDMDHENMFWYRQDPGLGLRLIYFSYDVKMKEKGDIPEGYSVSREKKERFSLILESASTNQTSMYLCASTIQGGTNEKLFFGSGTQLSVL.

The V and J genes are TRBV10-3 and TRBJ2-5, with 9 nucleotides matching TRBD2. With 3 bases clipped from V and 5 bases from J, the junction kept 7 bases outside the gene matches. CDR1 is ENHRY, CDR2 SYGVKD, per germline. The length of the CDR3 is 15 residues. Written as DNA, the CDR3 is TGTGCCATCAGTGAAAGACTAGCGGTGGAGGAGACCCAGTACTTC. Translating it yields CAISERLAVEETQYF.

The V gene is TRBV5-4, the J gene TRBJ2-7; possible D gene TRBD2, 6 bases. This CDR3 region has 13 residues. V shed 4 bases and J shed 1 base, with 9 bases lying between them. Germline CDR1 is SGHNT and CDR2 is YYREEE (reference sequence). The CDR3 DNA is TGTGCCAGCAGCCCCGGGGGTTCCTACGAGCAGTACTTC. Translating it yields CASSPGGSYEQYF.

The chain links TRBV5-6 to TRBJ2-6; D unresolved. Germline V gene sequence: CDR1 SGHDT, CDR2 YYEEEE. This CDR3 is built from 18 residues. The V gene lost 4 bases and the J gene lost 0 bases, with 17 bases spanning the gap. The CDR3 sequence: CASSPLGQTLSGANVLTF. In DNA, the CDR3 is TGTGCCAGCAGCCCCCTAGGCCAGACCCTCTCTGGGGCCAACGTCCTGACTTTC.